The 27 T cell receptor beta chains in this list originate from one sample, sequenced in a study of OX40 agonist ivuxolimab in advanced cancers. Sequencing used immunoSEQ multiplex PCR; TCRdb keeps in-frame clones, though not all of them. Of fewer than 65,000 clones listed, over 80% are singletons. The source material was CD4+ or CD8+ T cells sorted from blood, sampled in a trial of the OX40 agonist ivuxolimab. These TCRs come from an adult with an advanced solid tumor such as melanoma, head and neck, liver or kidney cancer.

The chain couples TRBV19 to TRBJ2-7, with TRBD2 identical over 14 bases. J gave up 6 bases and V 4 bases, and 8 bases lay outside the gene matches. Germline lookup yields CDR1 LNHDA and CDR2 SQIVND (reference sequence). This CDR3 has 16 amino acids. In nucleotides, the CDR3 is TGTGCCAGTAGTAAAGTGACTAGCGGGAGGGCCTCCGAGCAGTACTTC. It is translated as CASSKVTSGRASEQYF.

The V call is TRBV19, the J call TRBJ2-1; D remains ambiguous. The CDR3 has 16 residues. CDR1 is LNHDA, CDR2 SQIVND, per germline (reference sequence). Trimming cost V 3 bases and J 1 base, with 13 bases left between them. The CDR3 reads CASSIDPYSSYNEQFF. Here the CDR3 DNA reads TGTGCCAGTAGTATCGACCCCTACAGTTCCTACAATGAGCAGTTCTTC. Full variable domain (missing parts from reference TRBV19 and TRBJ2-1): DGGITQSPKYLFRKEGQNVTLSCEQNLNHDAMYWYRQDPGQGLRLIYYSQIVNDFQKGDIAEGYSVSREKKESFPLTVTSAQKNPTAFYLCASSIDPYSSYNEQFFGPGTRLTVL.

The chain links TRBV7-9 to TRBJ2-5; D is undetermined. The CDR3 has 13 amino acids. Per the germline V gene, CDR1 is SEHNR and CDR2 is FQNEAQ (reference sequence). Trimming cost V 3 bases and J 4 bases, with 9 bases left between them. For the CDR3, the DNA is TGTGCCAGCAGCTTGGCCTTGGGAGAGACCCAGTACTTC. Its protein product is CASSLALGETQYF.

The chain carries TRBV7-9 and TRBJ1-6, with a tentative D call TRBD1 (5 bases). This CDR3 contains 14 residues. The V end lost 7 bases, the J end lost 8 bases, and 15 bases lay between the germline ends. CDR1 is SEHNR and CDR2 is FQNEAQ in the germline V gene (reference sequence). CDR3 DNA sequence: TGTGCCAGCACCCGGGGCCTGGAGTATTCACCCCTCCACTTT. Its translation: CASTRGLEYSPLHF.

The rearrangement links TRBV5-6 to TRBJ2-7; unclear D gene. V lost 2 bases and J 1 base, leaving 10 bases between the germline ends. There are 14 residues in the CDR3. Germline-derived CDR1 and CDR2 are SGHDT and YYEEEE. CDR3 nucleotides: TGTGCCAGCAGCTTAGGCAGCATTTCCTACGAGCAGTACTTC. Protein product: CASSLGSISYEQYF.

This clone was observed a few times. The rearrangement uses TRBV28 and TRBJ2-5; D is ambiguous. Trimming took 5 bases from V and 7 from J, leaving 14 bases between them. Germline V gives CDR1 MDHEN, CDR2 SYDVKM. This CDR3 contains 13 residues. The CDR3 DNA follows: TGTGCCAGCAGTCTAGGGTTCCGATGGACCCAGTACTTC. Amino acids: CASSLGFRWTQYF.

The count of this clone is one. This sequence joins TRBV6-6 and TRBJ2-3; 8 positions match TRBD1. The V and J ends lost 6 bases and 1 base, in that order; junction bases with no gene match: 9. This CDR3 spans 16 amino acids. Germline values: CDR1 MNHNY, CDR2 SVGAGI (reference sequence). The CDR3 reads CASSPTRGRGTDTQYF. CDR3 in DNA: TGTGCCAGCAGCCCGACCAGGGGGCGCGGCACAGATACGCAGTATTTT.

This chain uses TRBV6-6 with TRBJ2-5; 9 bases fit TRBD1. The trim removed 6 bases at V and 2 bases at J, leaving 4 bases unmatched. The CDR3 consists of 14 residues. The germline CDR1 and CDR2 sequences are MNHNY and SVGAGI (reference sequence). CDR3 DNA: TGTGCCAGCAGGGGGACAGGGAAACAAGAGACCCAGTACTTC. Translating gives CASRGTGKQETQYF.

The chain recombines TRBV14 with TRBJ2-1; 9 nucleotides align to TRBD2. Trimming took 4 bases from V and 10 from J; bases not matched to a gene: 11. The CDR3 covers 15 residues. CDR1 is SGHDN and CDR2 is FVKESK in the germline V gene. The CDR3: CASSREGSGSGEQFF. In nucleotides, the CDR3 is TGTGCCAGCAGCCGAGAGGGTAGCGGGAGCGGGGAGCAGTTCTTC. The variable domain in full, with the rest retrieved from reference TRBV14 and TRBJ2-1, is EAGVTQFPSHSVIEKGQTVTLRCDPISGHDNLYWYRRVMGKEIKFLLHFVKESKQDESGMPNNRFLAERTGGTYSTLKVQPAELEDSGVYFCASSREGSGSGEQFFGPGTRLTVL.

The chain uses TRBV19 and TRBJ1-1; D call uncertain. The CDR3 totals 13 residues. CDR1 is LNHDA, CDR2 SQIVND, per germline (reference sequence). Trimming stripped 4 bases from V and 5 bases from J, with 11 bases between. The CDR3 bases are TGTGCCAGTAGTACAGAGCGGGGTACTGAAGCTTTCTTT. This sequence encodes CASSTERGTEAFF.

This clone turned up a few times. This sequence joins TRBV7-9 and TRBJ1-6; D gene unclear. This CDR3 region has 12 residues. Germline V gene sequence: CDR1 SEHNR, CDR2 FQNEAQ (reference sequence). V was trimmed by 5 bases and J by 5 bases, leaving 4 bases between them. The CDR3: CASSPNNSPLHF. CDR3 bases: TGTGCCAGCAGCCCTAATAATTCACCCCTCCACTTT. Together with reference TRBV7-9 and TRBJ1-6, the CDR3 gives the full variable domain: DTGVSQNPRHKITKRGQNVTFRCDPISEHNRLYWYRQTLGQGPEFLTYFQNEAQLEKSRLLSDRFSAERPKGSFSTLEIQRTEQGDSAMYLCASSPNNSPLHFGNGTRLTVT.

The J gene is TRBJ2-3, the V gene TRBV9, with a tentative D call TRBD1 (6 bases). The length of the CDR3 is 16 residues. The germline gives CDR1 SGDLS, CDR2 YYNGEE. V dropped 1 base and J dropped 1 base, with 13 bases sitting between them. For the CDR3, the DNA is TGTGCCAGCAGCGTATTTACGTGGACAGGCACAGATACGCAGTATTTT. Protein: CASSVFTWTGTDTQYF.

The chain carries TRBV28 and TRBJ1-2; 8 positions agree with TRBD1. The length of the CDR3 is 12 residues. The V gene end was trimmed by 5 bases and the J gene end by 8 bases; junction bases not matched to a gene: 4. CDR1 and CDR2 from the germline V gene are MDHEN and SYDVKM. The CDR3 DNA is TGTGCCAGCAGTGCGACAGGGGTCGGCTACACCTTC. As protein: CASSATGVGYTF.

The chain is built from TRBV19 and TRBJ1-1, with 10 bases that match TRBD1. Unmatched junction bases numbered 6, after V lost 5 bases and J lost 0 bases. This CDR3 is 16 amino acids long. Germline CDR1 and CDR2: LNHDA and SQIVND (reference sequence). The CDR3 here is CASSFRQGAMNTEAFF. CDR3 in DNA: TGTGCCAGTAGTTTTCGACAGGGGGCGATGAACACTGAAGCTTTCTTT.

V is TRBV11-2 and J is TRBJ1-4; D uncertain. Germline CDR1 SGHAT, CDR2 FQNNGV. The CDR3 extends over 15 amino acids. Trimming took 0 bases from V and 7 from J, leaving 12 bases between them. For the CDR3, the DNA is TGTGCCAGCAGCTTAGATTCGGGCCGAGGTGAAAAACTGTTTTTT. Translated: CASSLDSGRGEKLFF.

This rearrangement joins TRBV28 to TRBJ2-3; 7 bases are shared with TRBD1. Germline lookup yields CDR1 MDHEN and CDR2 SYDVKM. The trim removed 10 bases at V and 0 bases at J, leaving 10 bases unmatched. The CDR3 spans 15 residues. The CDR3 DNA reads TGTGCCACTAGGGGGCGGCTCTTAAGCACAGATACGCAGTATTTT. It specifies CATRGRLLSTDTQYF. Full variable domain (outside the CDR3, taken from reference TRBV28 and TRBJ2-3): DVKVTQSSRYLVKRTGEKVFLECVQDMDHENMFWYRQDPGLGLRLIYFSYDVKMKEKGDIPEGYSVSREKKERFSLILESASTNQTSMYLCATRGRLLSTDTQYFGPGTRLTVL.

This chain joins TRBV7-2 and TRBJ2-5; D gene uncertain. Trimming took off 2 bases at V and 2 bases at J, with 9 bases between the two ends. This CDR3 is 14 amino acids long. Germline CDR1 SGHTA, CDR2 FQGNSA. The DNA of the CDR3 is TGTGCCAGCAGCTTAAAAGGCAGACAAGAGACCCAGTACTTC. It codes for CASSLKGRQETQYF.

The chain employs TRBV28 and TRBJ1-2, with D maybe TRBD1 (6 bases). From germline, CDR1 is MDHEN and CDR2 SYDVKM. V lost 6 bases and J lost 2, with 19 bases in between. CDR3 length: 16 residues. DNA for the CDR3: TGTGCCAGCAGCTCCAGGGGCAGGCCGGGAAACTATGGCTACACCTTC. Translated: CASSSRGRPGNYGYTF.

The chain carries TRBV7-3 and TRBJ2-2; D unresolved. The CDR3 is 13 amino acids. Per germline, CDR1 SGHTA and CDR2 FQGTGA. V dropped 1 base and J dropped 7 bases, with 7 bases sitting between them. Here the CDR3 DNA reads TGTGCCAGCAGCTTAATACAGTACGGGGAGCTGTTTTTT. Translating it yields CASSLIQYGELFF.

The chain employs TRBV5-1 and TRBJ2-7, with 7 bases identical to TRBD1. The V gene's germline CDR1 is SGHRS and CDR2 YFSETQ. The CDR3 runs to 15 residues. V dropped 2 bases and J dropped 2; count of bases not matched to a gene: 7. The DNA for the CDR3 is TGCGCCAGCAGCTTAACAGGGGCATCTCCCTACGAGCAGTACTTC. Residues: CASSLTGASPYEQYF.

DNA of the CDR3: TGTGCCAGCAGCTTAGGGCTCCCGGGGCGCACTGAAGCTTTCTTT. Its translation: CASSLGLPGRTEAFF. The gene calls are TRBV7-2 and TRBJ1-1; tentatively, D is TRBD1 (5 bases). Germline-derived CDR1 and CDR2 are SGHTA and FQGNSA. The CDR3 loop spans 15 amino acids. V was cut by 1 base and J by 4 bases, with 13 bases left in between.

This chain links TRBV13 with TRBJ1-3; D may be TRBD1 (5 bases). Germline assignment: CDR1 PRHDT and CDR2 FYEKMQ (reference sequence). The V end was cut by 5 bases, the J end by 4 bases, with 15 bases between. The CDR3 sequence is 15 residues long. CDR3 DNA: TGTGCCAGCAGCCAGGGACCGCCGGCGGGAAACACCATATATTTT. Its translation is CASSQGPPAGNTIYF.

This CDR3 is CASSHPGQFYNEQFF. CDR3 nucleotides: TGTGCCAGCAGCCACCCGGGACAATTCTACAATGAGCAGTTCTTC. The rearrangement joins TRBV25-1 to TRBJ2-1; D might be TRBD1 (6 bases). V dropped 6 bases and J dropped 3 bases, with 15 bases sitting between them. Per germline, CDR1 MGHDK and CDR2 SYGVNS. The length of the CDR3 is 15 residues.

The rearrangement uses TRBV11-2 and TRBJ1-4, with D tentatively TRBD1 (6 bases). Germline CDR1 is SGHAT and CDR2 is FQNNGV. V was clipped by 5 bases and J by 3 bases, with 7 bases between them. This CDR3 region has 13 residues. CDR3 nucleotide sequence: TGTGCCAGCAGCGGACAGTCTAATGAAAAACTGTTTTTT. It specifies CASSGQSNEKLFF.

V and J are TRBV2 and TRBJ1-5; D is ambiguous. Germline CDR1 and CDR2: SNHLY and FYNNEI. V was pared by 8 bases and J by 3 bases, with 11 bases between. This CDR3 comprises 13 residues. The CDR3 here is CASLQALNQPQHF. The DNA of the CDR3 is TGTGCCAGCCTCCAGGCTCTCAATCAGCCCCAGCATTTT.

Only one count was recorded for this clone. Here the CDR3 DNA reads TGTGCCAGCAGAAAAACCGGGACAGGGGATGAAGGCTACACCTTC. Its protein is CASRKTGTGDEGYTF. V usage is TRBV14 and J usage is TRBJ1-2; 10 bases fit TRBD1. CDR1 SGHDN and CDR2 FVKESK come from the germline V gene. CDR3 length equals 15 residues. With 6 bases clipped from V and 8 bases from J, the junction kept 12 bases outside the gene matches.

In DNA form, the CDR3 reads TGTGCCAGCAGTGATACAGGGGGAGAGACCCAGTACTTC. This gives the protein CASSDTGGETQYF. The V and J genes are TRBV28 and TRBJ2-5; 8 nucleotides match TRBD1. The CDR3 has 13 residues. Unmatched junction bases numbered 3, after V lost 5 bases and J lost 4 bases. Germline V CDR1 and CDR2: MDHEN, SYDVKM.